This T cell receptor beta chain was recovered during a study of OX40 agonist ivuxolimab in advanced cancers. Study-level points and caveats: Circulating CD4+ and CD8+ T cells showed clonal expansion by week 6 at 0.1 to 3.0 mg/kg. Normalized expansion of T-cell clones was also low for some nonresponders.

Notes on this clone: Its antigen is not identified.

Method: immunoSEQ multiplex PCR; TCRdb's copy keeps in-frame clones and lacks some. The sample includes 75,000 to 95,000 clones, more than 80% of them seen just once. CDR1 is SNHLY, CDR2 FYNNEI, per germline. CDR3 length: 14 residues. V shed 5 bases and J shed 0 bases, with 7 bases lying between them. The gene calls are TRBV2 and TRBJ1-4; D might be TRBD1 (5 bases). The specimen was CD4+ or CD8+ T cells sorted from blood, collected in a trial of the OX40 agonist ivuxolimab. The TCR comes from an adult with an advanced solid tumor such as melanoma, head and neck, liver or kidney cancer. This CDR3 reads CASSYRPTNEKLFF. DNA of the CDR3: TGTGCCAGCAGTTACAGGCCAACTAATGAAAAACTGTTTTTT.